This T cell receptor (beta chain) came from a study of blood T cell repertoires in COVID-19. Study overall: Acute-phase and convalescent COVID-19 samples originated in the United States, Italy and Spain. In each case, the material was cDNA or gDNA derived from T cells, B-cell-depleted T cells, or PBMCs.

Study processing details: Nucleated cell number was recorded as an estimate derived from reference gene primer amplification. Generated by immunoSEQ multiplex PCR, the TCRdb table keeps only in-frame clones and is missing some. The D gene and trimming were derived from the DNA, and the V and J assignments and clone size from that table. Found here are about 71,000 clones, 80% to 95% of them singletons; the top ten hold 0.77%. Looked up from germline, CDR1 is LNHDA and CDR2 is SQIVND (reference sequence). The ends lost 5 bases at V and 3 bases at J; junction bases unmatched: 2. This CDR3 region has 13 residues.

Sample: peripheral blood. The chain recombines TRBV19 with TRBJ2-3; 7 nucleotides align to TRBD1. The clonotype originates from a woman aged 80 or over with acute or convalescent COVID-19. CDR3 sequence (DNA): TGTGCCAGTAGTCCGACAGGGACAGATACGCAGTATTTT. Residues: CASSPTGTDTQYF.